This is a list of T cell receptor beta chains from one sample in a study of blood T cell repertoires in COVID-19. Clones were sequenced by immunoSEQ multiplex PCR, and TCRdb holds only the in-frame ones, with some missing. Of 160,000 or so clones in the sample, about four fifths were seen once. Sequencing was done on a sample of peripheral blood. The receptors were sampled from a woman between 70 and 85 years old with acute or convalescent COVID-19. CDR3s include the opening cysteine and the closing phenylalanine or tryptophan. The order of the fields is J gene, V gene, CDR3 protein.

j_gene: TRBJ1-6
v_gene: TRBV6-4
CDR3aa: CASRVQGAVDSPLHF

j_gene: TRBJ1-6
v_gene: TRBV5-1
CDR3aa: CASSSGTELLSPLHF

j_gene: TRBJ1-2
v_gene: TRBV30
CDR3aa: CAWSMSALKDGYTF

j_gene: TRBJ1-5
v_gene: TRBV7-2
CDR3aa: CASSLGLGSQPQHF

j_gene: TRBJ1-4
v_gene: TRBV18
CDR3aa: CASSPAVAGEKLFF

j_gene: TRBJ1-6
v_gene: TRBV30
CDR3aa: CAWAIPGGKNSPLHF

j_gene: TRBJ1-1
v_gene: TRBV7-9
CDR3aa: CASSSLMNTEAFF

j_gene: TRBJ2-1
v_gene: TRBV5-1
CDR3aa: CASSLLLAGNEQFF

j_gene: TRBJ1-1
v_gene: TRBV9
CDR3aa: CASSPGQGGGVTEAFF

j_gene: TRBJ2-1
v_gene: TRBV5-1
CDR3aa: CASSLETGRYNEQFF

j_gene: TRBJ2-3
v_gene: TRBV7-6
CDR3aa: CASATDTQYF

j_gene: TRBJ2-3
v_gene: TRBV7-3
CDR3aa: CASSSPEGAGGGDF

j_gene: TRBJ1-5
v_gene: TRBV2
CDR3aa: CASSLDRNSNQPQHF

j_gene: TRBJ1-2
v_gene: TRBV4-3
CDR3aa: CASSQGYAGRASNYGYTF

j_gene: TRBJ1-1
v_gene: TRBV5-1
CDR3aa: CASSFNTGSMNTEAFF

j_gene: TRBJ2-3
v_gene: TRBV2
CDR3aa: CASNQGTDTQYF

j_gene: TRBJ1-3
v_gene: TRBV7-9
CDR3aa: CASSLNRDIFGNTIYF

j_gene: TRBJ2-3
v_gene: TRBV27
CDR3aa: CASILSGGGDTQYF

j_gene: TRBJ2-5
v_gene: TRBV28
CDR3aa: CASCPAGYRVKGETQYF

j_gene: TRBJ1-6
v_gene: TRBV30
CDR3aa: CAWSKGVESPLHF

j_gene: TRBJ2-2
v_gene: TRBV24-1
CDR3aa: CATSDRVAGVHTGELFF

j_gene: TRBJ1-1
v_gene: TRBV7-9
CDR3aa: CASSFPGTGYVVTEAFF

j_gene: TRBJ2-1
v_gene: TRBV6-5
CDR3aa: CASGVGENNEQFF

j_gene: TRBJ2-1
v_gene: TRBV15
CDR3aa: CATSRAYGGRSNEQFF

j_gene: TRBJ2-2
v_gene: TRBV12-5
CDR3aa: CASGLVRSPAGTGSTGELFF

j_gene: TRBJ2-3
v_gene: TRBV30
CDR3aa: CAWSVLRDRVPTDTQYF

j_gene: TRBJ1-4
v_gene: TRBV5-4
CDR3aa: CASSPDPEEKLFF

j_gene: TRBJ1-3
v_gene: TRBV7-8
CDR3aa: CASSVQGNTIYF

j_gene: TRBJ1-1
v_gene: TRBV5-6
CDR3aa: CASTPPQGARNTEAFF

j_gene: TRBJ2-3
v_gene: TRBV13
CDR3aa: CASSWYYTQYF

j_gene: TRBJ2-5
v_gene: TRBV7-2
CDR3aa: CASSSPSGRGETQYF

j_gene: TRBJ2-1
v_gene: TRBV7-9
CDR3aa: CASSRDRYNEQFF

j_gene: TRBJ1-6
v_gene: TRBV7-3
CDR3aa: CASSDDKGNSPLHF

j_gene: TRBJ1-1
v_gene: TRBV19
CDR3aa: CASSDRGLLNTEAFF

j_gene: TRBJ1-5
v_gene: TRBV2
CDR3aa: CASGDDSNQPQHF

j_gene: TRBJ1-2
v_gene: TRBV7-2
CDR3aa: CASSSSGTGGRRSGYTF

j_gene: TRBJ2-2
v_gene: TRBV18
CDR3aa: CASSLYGQGYTGELFF

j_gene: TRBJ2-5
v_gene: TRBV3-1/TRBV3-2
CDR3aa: CASRRGGGETQYF

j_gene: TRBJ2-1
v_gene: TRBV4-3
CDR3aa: CASSQDVVGGRASGEQFF

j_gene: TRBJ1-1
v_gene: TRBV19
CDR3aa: CASLTGNTEAFF

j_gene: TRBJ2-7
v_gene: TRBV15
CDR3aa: CATSRSGSTSEQYF

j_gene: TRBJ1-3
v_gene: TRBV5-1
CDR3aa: CASSLATYSGNTIYF

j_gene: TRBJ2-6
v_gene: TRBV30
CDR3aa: CAWSRPTSGARRAGANVLTF

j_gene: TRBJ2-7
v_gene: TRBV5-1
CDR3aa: CASRETSASYEQYF

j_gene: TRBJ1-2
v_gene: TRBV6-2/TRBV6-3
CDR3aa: CASSYSNYAEVGYTF

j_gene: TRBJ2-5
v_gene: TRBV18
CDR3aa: CASSPPGQDQETQYF

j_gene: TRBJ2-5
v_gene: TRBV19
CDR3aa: CASSKTPERGRETQYF

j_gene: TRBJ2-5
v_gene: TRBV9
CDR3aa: CASSIQGARETQYF

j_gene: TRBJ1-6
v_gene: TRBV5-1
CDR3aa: CASSSGTGGYSPLHF

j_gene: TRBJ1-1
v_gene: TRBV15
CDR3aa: CATSRDLRWDTEAFF

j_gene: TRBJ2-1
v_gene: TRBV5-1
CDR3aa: CASSDKRGSFNEQFF

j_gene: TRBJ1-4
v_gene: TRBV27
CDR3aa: CASSLLASNEKLFF